These 18 T cell receptor beta chains came from one sample sequenced in a study of blood T cell repertoires in COVID-19. Clones were sequenced by immunoSEQ multiplex PCR, and TCRdb holds only the in-frame ones, with some missing. The data contain about 270,000 clones, 88% of them seen just once; the ten biggest clones take up around 2%. Sequenced: PBMCs or T cells enriched from blood (not recorded which). The receptors were sampled from an older woman in a cohort exposed to, infected with or recovered from COVID-19 (not recorded which).

This chain connects TRBV27 to TRBJ1-2; D not resolved. Trimming left V 2 bases short and J 5 bases short, with 15 bases between. CDR1 and CDR2 (germline): MNHEY, SMNVEV (reference sequence). This CDR3 is built from 15 residues. The chain's CDR3 is CASSLAGNMGYGYTF. The CDR3 DNA reads TGTGCCAGCAGTTTAGCAGGCAACATGGGTTATGGCTACACCTTC.

The chain employs TRBV7-2 and TRBJ2-5; 9 bases align to TRBD1. In germline, CDR1 is SGHTA, CDR2 FQGNSA. Trimming at V came to 1 base and at J to 5 bases, leaving 5 bases not matched to a gene. This CDR3 has 15 amino acids. The CDR3 nucleotides read TGTGCCAGCAGCTTAGGGCGACAGGGGGGGGAGACCCAGTACTTC. Translated, it gives CASSLGRQGGETQYF. The entire variable domain, with the rest obtained from reference TRBV7-2 and TRBJ2-5, is as follows: GAGVSQSPSNKVTEKGKDVELRCDPISGHTALYWYRQSLGQGLEFLIYFQGNSAPDKSGLPSDRFSAERTGGSVSTLTIQRTQQEDSAVYLCASSLGRQGGETQYFGPGTRLLVL.

The rearrangement uses TRBV28 and TRBJ2-7, with D tentatively TRBD1 (6 bases). In germline, CDR1 is MDHEN, CDR2 SYDVKM. The CDR3 covers 15 residues. Trimming took 4 bases from V and 4 from J, leaving 17 bases between them. CDR3 coding DNA: TGTGCCAGCAGTTCCACAGGGACCCCGGTTTACGAGCAGTACTTC. This encodes CASSSTGTPVYEQYF.

The genes are TRBV15 and TRBJ1-2; 8 bases align to TRBD1. Germline V gives CDR1 LNHNV, CDR2 YYDKDF (reference sequence). This CDR3 is 16 amino acids long. The V segment lost 1 base and the J segment 0 bases; nucleotides outside the gene matches: 4. CDR3 residues: CATSRGGTGSNYGYTF. The CDR3 DNA reads TGTGCCACCAGCAGAGGTGGGACAGGTTCTAACTATGGCTACACCTTC.

The chain combines TRBV2 with TRBJ1-3; D is possibly TRBD1 (6 bases). With 6 bases removed from V and 6 bases from J, the gap between germline ends came to 15 bases. Germline assignment: CDR1 SNHLY and CDR2 FYNNEI. CDR3 size: 14 residues. DNA for the CDR3: TGTGCCAGCAGCCTAGGACAGCTAGAAAACACCATATATTTT. It translates to CASSLGQLENTIYF.

CDR3 in amino acids: CASSLGFSGGPLHF. The CDR3 DNA sequence: TGTGCCAGCAGCTTGGGTTTTTCAGGGGGACCCCTCCACTTT. The rearrangement links TRBV5-5 to TRBJ1-6, with 7 bases matching TRBD1. The germline CDR1 and CDR2 sequences are SGHKS and YYEKEE (reference sequence). The CDR3 has 14 amino acids. V lost 0 bases, J lost 12 bases, and 6 bases stayed unmatched.

The chain joins TRBV7-2 to TRBJ2-1; maybe TRBD2 (6 bases). The CDR3 length is 16 residues. Trimming took off 5 bases at V and 7 bases at J, with 21 bases between the two ends. Germline CDR1 reads SGHTA; CDR2 reads FQGNSA. The CDR3 DNA is TGTGCCAGCAGCACCGCAGTTAGCGGAGTGAGGAATGAGCAGTTCTTC. The encoded protein is CASSTAVSGVRNEQFF.

V and J are TRBV6-5 and TRBJ2-5; no clear D gene. This CDR3 contains 13 residues. Germline V lookup: CDR1 MNHEY, CDR2 SVGAGI. V was shortened by 10 bases and J by 5 bases, with 17 bases between the two germline ends. CDR3 residues: CATARIPRETQYF. For the CDR3, the DNA is TGTGCCACCGCGCGCATCCCACGGGAGACCCAGTACTTC.

The rearrangement uses TRBV5-4 and TRBJ1-4; D possibly corresponds to TRBD1 (5 bases). The V and J ends lost 2 bases and 0 bases respectively, with 5 bases between them. CDR3 length: 14 amino acids. The germline CDR1 and CDR2 sequences are SGHNT and YYREEE (reference sequence). The chain's CDR3 is CASSLQATNEKLFF. In DNA, the CDR3 is TGTGCCAGCAGCTTACAGGCAACTAATGAAAAACTGTTTTTT.

This chain joins TRBV14 and TRBJ1-2; the D gene is possibly TRBD1 (5 bases). V was cut by 4 bases and J by 7 bases, with 7 bases left in between. The CDR3 runs to 11 residues. Germline V lookup: CDR1 SGHDN, CDR2 FVKESK. Here the CDR3 reads CASSLGVGYTF. In DNA, the CDR3 is TGTGCCAGCAGCCTAGGGGTTGGCTACACCTTC.

V and J are TRBV5-6 and TRBJ2-3; TRBD2 might be the D (6 bases). V shed 5 bases and J shed 0 bases, with 16 bases lying between them. Germline V gene sequence: CDR1 SGHDT, CDR2 YYEEEE. The CDR3 totals 16 residues. This chain's CDR3 is CASSRAGPHSTDTQYF. DNA of the CDR3: TGTGCCAGCAGTCGCGCGGGACCCCATAGCACAGATACGCAGTATTTT.

This clone has a handful of counts. J is TRBJ2-5 and V is TRBV2; the D gene is possibly TRBD2 (5 bases). The CDR3 covers 13 residues. Deletions cut 5 bases from V and 2 bases from J, with 9 bases between. In germline, CDR1 is SNHLY, CDR2 FYNNEI. In nucleotides, the CDR3 is TGTGCCAGCAGTCGCGGGTGGCAAGAGACCCAGTACTTC. Protein product: CASSRGWQETQYF.

The chain links TRBV4-3 to TRBJ2-7; 7 bases match TRBD2. V shed 0 bases and J 5 bases; nucleotides not matched to a gene: 7. In germline, CDR1 is LGHNA, CDR2 YSLEER. The CDR3 contains 15 residues. The CDR3 loop is CASSQDAAGINEQYF. For the CDR3, the DNA is TGCGCCAGCAGCCAAGATGCAGCGGGAATCAACGAGCAGTACTTC.

The chain joins TRBV3-1 (or the pseudogene TRBV3-2) to TRBJ2-7, with TRBD1 as a possible D gene (6 bases). This CDR3 spans 14 amino acids. In germline, CDR1 is LGHDT, CDR2 YNNKEL (reference sequence). With 6 bases removed from V and 4 bases from J, the gap between germline ends came to 16 bases. CDR3 region: CASSREGTSYEQYF. The CDR3 DNA is TGTGCCAGCAGTCGAGAAGGGACATCTTACGAGCAGTACTTC.

In this sample, this clone turned up once. The V and J genes are TRBV2 and TRBJ2-5; 10 bases agree with TRBD2. The CDR3 extends over 15 amino acids. Germline V gene sequence: CDR1 SNHLY, CDR2 FYNNEI. V lost 4 bases and J lost 4; bases outside the gene matches: 6. The CDR3 coding sequence is TGTGCCAGCAGTGGAGCGGGAGGGCCGAGAGAGACCCAGTACTTC. It specifies CASSGAGGPRETQYF.

The V and J genes are TRBV28 and TRBJ2-6; the match to TRBD2 covers 7 bases. V shed 10 bases and J 0 bases; nucleotides not matched to a gene: 3. The germline V gene has CDR1 MDHEN and CDR2 SYDVKM. The CDR3 is 14 amino acids. CDR3 protein: CAIGRFSGANVLTF. The CDR3 DNA sequence: TGTGCCATCGGGAGGTTCTCTGGGGCCAACGTCCTGACTTTC.

J is TRBJ2-1 and V is TRBV19; 12 bases agree with TRBD2. Losses at the gene ends were 5 bases for V and 4 bases for J; bases not matched to a gene: 3. The V gene's germline CDR1 is LNHDA and CDR2 SQIVND (reference sequence). CDR3 length: 15 amino acids. CDR3 DNA sequence: TGTGCCAGTAGTCGAGGACTAGCGGGGTACAATGAGCAGTTCTTC. It codes for CASSRGLAGYNEQFF.

The V and J genes are TRBV7-2 and TRBJ2-5; TRBD1 matches 8 bases. With V trimmed by 5 bases and J by 1 base, 6 bases remained unmatched. CDR1 and CDR2 (germline): SGHTA, FQGNSA. The CDR3 sequence is 15 residues long. CDR3 residues: CASSPQDRVQETQYF. The CDR3 coding sequence is TGTGCCAGCAGCCCACAGGACAGGGTCCAAGAGACCCAGTACTTC.